Shown below are 12 T cell receptor beta chains from a single sample sequenced in a study of cytomegalovirus exposure and HLA in healthy donors. Measured with immunoSEQ multiplex PCR; TCRdb has only the in-frame clones, and not every one. The data show more than 95,000 clones, with around nine tenths seen just once and about 1.9% held by the top ten. Sequencing input: PBMCs. These receptor sequences come from a woman aged 18-35 years in good health and CMV-seronegative.

The rearrangement joins TRBV27 to TRBJ2-3, with D possibly being TRBD2 (5 bases). CDR3 length: 16 residues. Germline-derived CDR1 and CDR2 are MNHEY and SMNVEV (reference sequence). V lost 4 bases to trimming and J lost 1 base, with 15 bases between them. This CDR3 is CASSSDSNGGTDTQYF. The CDR3 bases are TGTGCCAGCAGTTCGGATTCTAACGGGGGCACAGATACGCAGTATTTT.

The chain couples TRBV11-2 to TRBJ2-7; 13 nucleotides agree with TRBD2. The length of the CDR3 is 18 residues. Germline CDR1 and CDR2: SGHAT and FQNNGV. V was pared by 4 bases and J by 6 bases, with 15 bases of the junction left unmatched. CDR3 region: CASSYKQGLAGPLGEQYF. The CDR3 nucleotides are TGTGCCAGCAGCTACAAGCAGGGACTAGCGGGACCCCTGGGCGAGCAGTACTTC. Filled out from reference TRBV11-2 and TRBJ2-7, the complete variable domain reads EAGVAQSPRYKIIEKRQSVAFWCNPISGHATLYWYQQILGQGPKLLIQFQNNGVVDDSQLPKDRFSAERLKGVDSTLKIQPAKLEDSAVYLCASSYKQGLAGPLGEQYFGPGTRLTVT.

V and J are TRBV7-3 and TRBJ1-2; D might be TRBD1 (5 bases). Germline V gene sequence: CDR1 SGHTA, CDR2 FQGTGA. V was shortened by 2 bases and J by 6 bases, with 13 bases between the two germline ends. The CDR3 is 14 amino acids. The CDR3 region is CASSLEKSGHGYTF. In DNA form, the CDR3 reads TGTGCCAGCAGCTTAGAGAAATCAGGGCATGGCTACACCTTC. Combining the CDR3 with reference TRBV7-3 and TRBJ1-2 gives the whole variable domain GAGVSQTPSNKVTEKGKYVELRCDPISGHTALYWYRQSLGQGPEFLIYFQGTGAADDSGLPNDRFFAVRPEGSVSTLKIQRTERGDSAVYLCASSLEKSGHGYTFGSGTRLTVV.

The chain is built from TRBV13 and TRBJ2-1; 11 bases fit TRBD2. The V and J ends lost 4 bases and 5 bases, in that order; junction bases with no gene match: 7. Germline V CDR1 and CDR2: PRHDT, FYEKMQ (reference sequence). The CDR3 loop spans 16 amino acids. CDR3 sequence reads: CASSSTSSGRNNEQFF. CDR3 DNA: TGTGCCAGCAGCTCGACGTCTAGCGGGAGGAACAATGAGCAGTTCTTC. Filled out from reference TRBV13 and TRBJ2-1, the complete variable domain reads AAGVIQSPRHLIKEKRETATLKCYPIPRHDTVYWYQQGPGQDPQFLISFYEKMQSDKGSIPDRFSAQQFSDYHSELNMSSLELGDSALYFCASSSTSSGRNNEQFFGPGTRLTVL.

The gene calls are TRBV10-3 and TRBJ2-5; D remains unclear. The germline CDR1 and CDR2 sequences are ENHRY and SYGVKD. V lost 6 bases and J lost 5, with 13 bases in between. This CDR3 has 13 amino acids. CDR3 residues: CAISAYEVETQYF. DNA of the CDR3: TGTGCCATCAGCGCGTATGAAGTCGAGACCCAGTACTTC.

The rearrangement uses TRBV6-6 and TRBJ2-5; D uncertain. This CDR3 spans 14 amino acids. Germline CDR1 is MNHNY and CDR2 is SVGAGI (reference sequence). Trimming removed 2 bases at V and 7 bases at J, with 14 bases between. Here the CDR3 reads CASSYVAESGTQYF. The CDR3 region has the DNA TGTGCCAGCAGTTACGTGGCCGAGTCGGGGACCCAGTACTTC.

The genes are TRBV7-8 and TRBJ2-5, with 9 bases identical to TRBD1. The V gene's germline CDR1 is SGHVS and CDR2 FQNEAQ. V was clipped by 5 bases and J by 4 bases; unmatched bases: 8. The CDR3 is 15 residues long. CDR3 nucleotides: TGTGCCAGCAGCCCGGGACAGGGACATGGAGAGACCCAGTACTTC. The encoded protein is CASSPGQGHGETQYF.

The chain employs TRBV29-1 and TRBJ1-2, with 11 bases that match TRBD1. Per the germline V gene, CDR1 is SQVTM and CDR2 is ANQGSEA. The V gene end was trimmed by 4 bases and the J gene end by 3 bases; junction bases not matched to a gene: 19. The CDR3 totals 19 residues. In DNA, the CDR3 is TGCAGCGTTGTACCGGGACAGGGGGGCCTATGCACCGATTACTATGGCTACACCTTC. Protein sequence: CSVVPGQGGLCTDYYGYTF.

CDR3 bases: TGTGCCAGCAGCCGTTTGGGACAGACATACGAGCAGTACTTC. The encoded protein is CASSRLGQTYEQYF. The chain couples TRBV6-5 to TRBJ2-7, with 7 nucleotides matching TRBD1. This CDR3 region has 14 residues. Germline V lookup: CDR1 MNHEY, CDR2 SVGAGI. With V trimmed by 6 bases and J by 4 bases, 9 bases remained unmatched.

The chain employs TRBV7-9 and TRBJ2-2; perhaps TRBD2 as D (6 bases). The CDR3 is made up of 15 amino acids. The germline V gene has CDR1 SEHNR and CDR2 FQNEAQ (reference sequence). V shed 1 base and J shed 1 base, with 7 bases lying between them. The CDR3 is CASSLEAGNTGELFF. Written as DNA, the CDR3 is TGTGCCAGCAGCTTAGAAGCGGGGAACACCGGGGAGCTGTTTTTT.

V and J are TRBV7-2 and TRBJ2-1; D is possibly TRBD1 (7 bases). The germline gives CDR1 SGHTA, CDR2 FQGNSA. The V and J ends lost 0 bases and 7 bases respectively, with 10 bases between them. The CDR3 consists of 14 residues. Written as DNA, the CDR3 is TGTGCCAGCAGCTTAGCTTCAGGGGGGAATGAGCAGTTCTTC. It codes for CASSLASGGNEQFF.

The chain couples TRBV19 to TRBJ1-4; the D is unclear. The CDR3 length is 14 residues. Germline loops: CDR1 LNHDA, CDR2 SQIVND (reference sequence). V lost 2 bases and J lost 8, with 12 bases in between. As DNA, the CDR3 is TGTGCCAGTAGTATACCCGGGATGAACGAAAAACTGTTTTTT. As protein: CASSIPGMNEKLFF.